One sample yielded the 2 T cell receptor beta chains listed below, sequenced in a study of cytomegalovirus exposure and HLA in healthy donors. Amplification used 60 Vbeta primers and 13 Jbeta primers. Clones were sequenced by immunoSEQ multiplex PCR, and TCRdb holds only the in-frame ones, with some missing. The profile covers some 130,000 clones, with more than 80% appearing a single time and almost 6% taken by the ten largest. Sequenced input: PBMCs. These receptors originate from a woman in her thirties or forties in good health and CMV-seropositive.

This clone was recorded a few times. The chain couples TRBV7-2 to TRBJ2-1, with TRBD2 matching over 8 bases. After removal of 4 bases from V and 7 bases from J, the junction contained 9 bases not matched to a gene. Germline lookup yields CDR1 SGHTA and CDR2 FQGNSA. This CDR3 is built from 15 residues. The CDR3 nucleotides are TGTGCCAGCAGCTCAATAGCGGGATTGATGAATGAGCAGTTCTTC. Its protein product is CASSSIAGLMNEQFF.

The gene calls are TRBV25-1 and TRBJ1-1; maybe TRBD1 (5 bases). Germline lookup yields CDR1 MGHDK and CDR2 SYGVNS. The ends were cut back, 11 bases at V and 5 bases at J, with 12 bases in the middle. The CDR3 is 11 amino acids. The CDR3 here is CASSRGTEAFF. As DNA, the CDR3 is TGTGCCTCATCTAGGGGAACTGAAGCTTTCTTT. The entire variable domain, with the rest obtained from reference TRBV25-1 and TRBJ1-1, is as follows: EADIYQTPRYLVIGTGKKITLECSQTMGHDKMYWYQQDPGMELHLIHYSYGVNSTEKGDLSSESTVSRIRTEHFPLTLESARPSHTSQYLCASSRGTEAFFGQGTRLTVV.